The 14 T cell receptor beta chains below come from one sample, sequenced in a study of blood T cell repertoires in COVID-19. Generated by immunoSEQ multiplex PCR, the TCRdb table keeps only in-frame clones and is missing some. The sample shows under 400,000 clones, roughly 89% of them seen only once. The sequenced material came from peripheral blood. The receptors come from a woman aged 55-70 years with COVID-19, enrolled during active disease.

V is TRBV5-1 and J is TRBJ1-4; TRBD1 agrees at 8 bases. The CDR3 sequence is 17 residues long. Germline loops: CDR1 SGHRS, CDR2 YFSETQ. V lost 4 bases to trimming and J lost 3 bases; unmatched junction nucleotides: 11. The chain's CDR3 is CASSPSRDRMANEKLFF. CDR3 in DNA: TGCGCCAGCAGCCCGTCCCGGGACAGGATGGCTAATGAAAAACTGTTTTTT.

This clone was detected once. The chain employs TRBV18 and TRBJ1-1; D is ambiguous. The CDR3 runs to 12 residues. Germline-derived CDR1 and CDR2 are KGHSH and LQKENI. Trimming stripped 3 bases from V and 5 bases from J, with 7 bases between. This chain's CDR3 is CASSPHSTEAFF. CDR3 nucleotides: TGTGCCAGCTCACCTCACTCGACTGAAGCTTTCTTT. The variable domain in full, completed from reference TRBV18 and TRBJ1-1, reads NAGVMQNPRHLVRRRGQEARLRCSPMKGHSHVYWYRQLPEEGLKFMVYLQKENIIDESGMPKERFSAEFPKEGPSILRIQQVVRGDSAAYFCASSPHSTEAFFGQGTRLTVV.

This clone was counted once. The rearrangement uses TRBV5-1 and TRBJ1-2; the match to TRBD1 covers 8 bases. CDR3 length: 14 residues. Trimming took 6 bases from V and 2 from J; bases not matched to a gene: 6. CDR1 and CDR2 from the germline V gene are SGHRS and YFSETQ. Here the CDR3 DNA reads TGCGCCAGCAAACTACAGGGGGGAAACTATGGCTACACCTTC. Translating gives CASKLQGGNYGYTF.

This chain joins TRBV19 and TRBJ1-2; D gene unclear. Germline CDR1 reads LNHDA; CDR2 reads SQIVND (reference sequence). With 7 bases removed from V and 8 bases from J, the gap between germline ends came to 11 bases. CDR3 length: 11 amino acids. CDR3 loop: CASKSPGGYTF. DNA of the CDR3: TGTGCCAGTAAATCCCCGGGAGGCTACACCTTC.

The V gene is TRBV6-5, the J gene TRBJ2-3; 8 nucleotides align to TRBD2. The CDR3 is 15 amino acids. The germline gives CDR1 MNHEY, CDR2 SVGAGI. V was clipped by 1 base and J by 1 base; unmatched bases: 1. CDR3: CASSYWRGGTDTQYF. In nucleotides, the CDR3 is TGTGCCAGCAGTTACTGGCGGGGGGGCACAGATACGCAGTATTTT.

In its sample, this clone was seen once. This chain joins TRBV3-1 (or the pseudogene TRBV3-2) and TRBJ1-5; D is unclear. The CDR3 has 13 residues. Germline V gene sequence: CDR1 LGHDT, CDR2 YNNKEL (reference sequence). Trimming left V 2 bases short and J 2 bases short, with 4 bases between. CDR3 DNA: TGTGCCAGCAGCCAATTAGGCAATCAGCCCCAGCATTTT. Protein product: CASSQLGNQPQHF.

The chain couples TRBV9 to TRBJ2-7; 10 nucleotides agree with TRBD1. Germline V gene data show CDR1 as SGDLS and CDR2 as YYNGEE. CDR3 length: 17 residues. Unmatched junction bases numbered 10, after V lost 0 bases and J lost 4 bases. CDR3 DNA sequence: TGTGCCAGCAGCGTAGGTGGGGGACAGGGGTCTCGGTACGAGCAGTACTTC. It yields the protein CASSVGGGQGSRYEQYF.

The V and J genes are TRBV15 and TRBJ2-3; 12 nucleotides align to TRBD2. The ends lost 0 bases at V and 1 base at J; junction bases unmatched: 5. The germline CDR1 and CDR2 sequences are LNHNV and YYDKDF (reference sequence). The CDR3 totals 18 residues. CDR3 region: CATSRDWRTSGGTDTQYF. The CDR3 DNA reads as TGTGCCACCAGCAGAGATTGGAGGACTAGCGGGGGCACAGATACGCAGTATTTT. Together with reference TRBV15 and TRBJ2-3, the CDR3 gives the full variable domain: DAMVIQNPRYQVTQFGKPVTLSCSQTLNHNVMYWYQQKSSQAPKLLFHYYDKDFNNEADTPDNFQSRRPNTSFCFLDIRSPGLGDTAMYLCATSRDWRTSGGTDTQYFGPGTRLTVL.

The rearrangement links TRBV9 to TRBJ2-7, with TRBD1 matching 9 bases. Germline loops: CDR1 SGDLS, CDR2 YYNGEE. V lost 4 bases, J lost 5 bases, and 10 bases stayed unmatched. The CDR3 runs 15 residues. As DNA, the CDR3 is TGTGCCAGCAGCCCATCCCGGGACAGGGTCCACGAGCAGTACTTC. It translates to CASSPSRDRVHEQYF.

The genes are TRBV5-1 and TRBJ1-2, with D perhaps matching TRBD1 (5 bases). The V and J ends lost 4 bases and 4 bases respectively, with 5 bases between them. Germline CDR1 reads SGHRS; CDR2 reads YFSETQ. The CDR3 is 11 amino acids. The CDR3 sequence: CASSQGYGYTF. The DNA for the CDR3 is TGCGCCAGCAGCCAGGGCTATGGCTACACCTTC.

This clone was seen just once. The V call is TRBV7-2, the J call TRBJ2-5; D remains ambiguous. Looked up from germline, CDR1 is SGHTA and CDR2 is FQGNSA. This CDR3 spans 15 amino acids. Trimming cost V 5 bases and J 1 base, with 14 bases left between them. The CDR3 region has the DNA TGTGCCAGCAGCATGCTTGGGCCACCCCAAGAGACCCAGTACTTC. Translating gives CASSMLGPPQETQYF.

J is TRBJ2-5 and V is TRBV7-8; maybe TRBD2 (5 bases). CDR1 SGHVS and CDR2 FQNEAQ come from the germline V gene. Trimming removed 2 bases at V and 1 base at J, with 8 bases between. The CDR3 has 14 amino acids. The DNA for the CDR3 is TGTGCCAGCAGCTTAACTAGTGGCCAAGAGACCCAGTACTTC. The encoded protein is CASSLTSGQETQYF. The complete variable domain, with remaining parts taken from reference TRBV7-8 and TRBJ2-5, reads GAGVSQSPRYKVAKRGQDVALRCDPISGHVSLFWYQQALGQGPEFLTYFQNEAQLDKSGLPSDRFFAERPEGSVSTLKIQRTQQEDSAVYLCASSLTSGQETQYFGPGTRLLVL.

Points on this clone: A read error is likely, as this CDR3 ends without the conserved phenylalanine or tryptophan. Because the CDR3's place on the DNA is in doubt, the DNA is left out and the CDR3 is given as listed by TCRdb. This CDR3 is CASSAGTGLRVL. V gene TRBV12-3 or TRBV12-4 combines with J gene TRBJ1-1. The CDR3 spans 12 amino acids, including both terminal residues.

The V gene is TRBV18, the J gene TRBJ2-7; 10 bases align to TRBD1. V lost 3 bases and J lost 0; bases outside the gene matches: 5. The CDR3 contains 16 residues. Germline lookup yields CDR1 KGHSH and CDR2 LQKENI. This chain's CDR3 is CASSPRTGGSSYEQYF. Written as DNA, the CDR3 is TGTGCCAGCTCACCGCGGACAGGGGGGAGCTCCTACGAGCAGTACTTC.